This T cell receptor (beta chain) was captured in a study of a mutant IDH1 vaccine in newly diagnosed glioma. Overall study context: The earlier regimen, radiotherapy, temozolomide, or both, was most often both.

V was clipped by 5 bases and J by 4 bases, with 12 bases between them. The CDR3 totals 15 residues. In germline, CDR1 is MNHEY, CDR2 SMNVEV (reference sequence). Time point defined: week 47, end of study. Doses comprised 300 ug of mutant IDH1 20-mer peptide each, plus topical imiquimod. Each donor presented with a new WHO grade 3 or 4 astrocytoma that tested IDH1-mutant and showed ATRX loss. Sequencing was performed with immunoSEQ multiplex PCR; in TCRdb, only in-frame clones are kept and a portion is missing. The profile shows tens of thousands of clones, about 65% of them singletons. A remark on this clone: The antigen is undetermined.

This specimen consisted of peripheral blood mononuclear cells (PBMCs), obtained from a glioma patient whose treatment included an IDH1 peptide vaccine. The chain is built from TRBV27 and TRBJ2-6; D possibly matches TRBD1 or TRBD2 (5 bases each). The receptor's source is a man between 40 and 49 years old with glioma. Some clones in this sample may be carry-over from other donors' samples. The CDR3 DNA follows: TGTGCCAGCAGTCTCAGGGAGTCCGGGGCCAACGTCCTGACTTTC. Translated, it gives CASSLRESGANVLTF. Supplemented by reference TRBV27 and TRBJ2-6, the full variable domain reads EAQVTQNPRYLITVTGKKLTVTCSQNMNHEYMSWYRQDPGLGLRQIYYSMNVEVTDKGDVPEGYKVSRKEKRNFPLILESPSPNQTSLYFCASSLRESGANVLTFGAGSRLTVL.